The 7 T cell receptor beta chains below were found in one sample sequenced in a study of cytomegalovirus exposure and HLA in healthy donors. Assay: immunoSEQ multiplex PCR; the TCRdb copy retains only in-frame clones and omits some. The sample shows about 150,000 clones, 85% to 90% of them seen only once. Specimen: PBMCs. These receptor sequences come from a woman between 18 and 30 years old in good health and CMV-seropositive.

The chain is built from TRBV7-9 and TRBJ2-5, with TRBD1 matching over 8 bases. CDR1 and CDR2 from the germline V gene are SEHNR and FQNEAQ (reference sequence). J gave up 2 bases and V 3 bases, and 5 bases lay outside the gene matches. The length of the CDR3 is 15 residues. Written as DNA, the CDR3 is TGTGCCAGCAGCTTGGTAACAGGGGGACAAGAGACCCAGTACTTC. Its protein is CASSLVTGGQETQYF.

The V gene is TRBV27, the J gene TRBJ2-2, with 7 positions matching TRBD2. This CDR3 contains 13 residues. V trimming: 7 bases; J trimming: 3 bases; junction bases outside the gene matches: 2. CDR1 and CDR2 from the germline V gene are MNHEY and SMNVEV (reference sequence). This chain's CDR3 is CASTAGDTGELFF. The CDR3 DNA reads TGTGCCAGCACCGCGGGAGACACCGGGGAGCTGTTTTTT.

This chain uses TRBV11-3 with TRBJ2-5; 11 bases fit TRBD2. The CDR3 loop spans 18 amino acids. Per germline, CDR1 SGHNT and CDR2 YENEEA. The junction had 10 bases not matched to a gene; V was cut back by 3 bases and J by 1 base. As DNA, the CDR3 is TGTGCCAGCAGCTTCACCCCCGAACTAGCGGGAGCCCAAGAGACCCAGTACTTC. It specifies CASSFTPELAGAQETQYF.

The V call is TRBV15, the J call TRBJ2-1; TRBD2 might be the D (5 bases). The germline V gene has CDR1 LNHNV and CDR2 YYDKDF (reference sequence). CDR3 length: 17 amino acids. Trimming left V 3 bases short and J 4 bases short, with 19 bases between. As DNA, the CDR3 is TGTGCCACCAGCAGGGCTACACACCGGACGGGGTACAATGAGCAGTTCTTC. Translating it yields CATSRATHRTGYNEQFF.

The sample holds a few counts of this clone. The chain uses TRBV2 and TRBJ2-7; 7 bases line up with TRBD1. The CDR3 extends over 15 amino acids. V trimming: 4 bases; J trimming: 3 bases; junction bases outside the gene matches: 9. CDR1 SNHLY and CDR2 FYNNEI come from the germline V gene. The CDR3 sequence: CASSAKDRYNYEQYF. CDR3 DNA: TGTGCCAGCAGTGCCAAGGACAGGTATAACTACGAGCAGTACTTC.

The V and J genes are TRBV30 and TRBJ1-5; D gene uncertain. The CDR3 runs 14 residues. The germline V and J ends were trimmed by 2 bases and 0 bases, with 8 bases remaining between them. Germline lookup yields CDR1 GTSNPN and CDR2 SVGIG (reference sequence). The CDR3 region is CAWSTGSSNQPQHF. CDR3 in DNA: TGTGCCTGGAGTACGGGGTCTAGCAATCAGCCCCAGCATTTT. Drawing the rest from reference TRBV30 and TRBJ1-5, the complete variable domain is SQTIHQWPATLVQPVGSPLSLECTVEGTSNPNLYWYRQAAGRGLQLLFYSVGIGQISSEVPQNLSASRPQDRQFILSSKKLLLSDSGFYLCAWSTGSSNQPQHFGDGTRLSIL.

The V gene is TRBV19, the J gene TRBJ2-5; TRBD1 might be the D (5 bases). With 6 bases removed from V and 4 bases from J, the gap between germline ends came to 12 bases. Germline assignment: CDR1 LNHDA and CDR2 SQIVND (reference sequence). The CDR3 spans 13 residues. This chain's CDR3 is CASSPGLSETQYF. CDR3 DNA: TGTGCCAGTAGCCCAGGGTTATCAGAGACCCAGTACTTC.